The 22 T cell receptor beta chains listed next were all sequenced from one sample in a study of blood T cell repertoires in COVID-19 (dated by TCRdb to about 2020). Receptor libraries were prepared by the immunoSEQ multiplex PCR assay. TCRdb retrieved this table from immuneACCESS and kept in-frame rearrangements only. Not all clones are present; in checked studies, unresolved V genes account for under half, and no reason is known for the remainder. For this sample there are under 80,000 clones; about 80% appear just once. The ten most abundant clones make up roughly 20% of the sample. The sample comprised peripheral blood. Source of these receptors: a man aged 80 or over with active or convalescent COVID-19.

The V and J genes are TRBV7-3 and TRBJ2-5; D is possibly TRBD2 (7 bases). V was trimmed by 8 bases and J by 4 bases, leaving 17 bases between them. From germline, CDR1 is SGHTA and CDR2 FQGTGA. This CDR3 is 14 amino acids long. CDR3: CASSLRGARETQYF. In DNA, the CDR3 is TGTGCCAGCTCCCTCCGGGGGGCACGAGAGACCCAGTACTTC.

V and J are TRBV28 and TRBJ2-1; a weak D match, TRBD2 (5 bases). The V gene lost 2 bases and the J gene lost 0 bases, with 8 bases spanning the gap. Germline assignment: CDR1 MDHEN and CDR2 SYDVKM. The CDR3 loop spans 15 amino acids. The CDR3 nucleotides are TGTGCCAGCAGTTTACTGGGGAGCTCCTACAATGAGCAGTTCTTC. Translating gives CASSLLGSSYNEQFF.

This clone showed up just once. The gene calls are TRBV6-5 and TRBJ1-5; TRBD1 might be the D (6 bases). V was trimmed by 7 bases and J by 7 bases, leaving 17 bases between them. This CDR3 is 14 amino acids long. Germline assignment: CDR1 MNHEY and CDR2 SVGAGI. The CDR3 here is CASITREGGQPQHF. In nucleotides, the CDR3 is TGTGCCAGCATAACCAGGGAGGGGGGACAGCCCCAGCATTTT.

The chain joins TRBV9 to TRBJ2-1, with 8 positions matching TRBD1. J lost 4 bases, V lost 4 bases, and 4 bases had no gene match. Looked up from germline, CDR1 is SGDLS and CDR2 is YYNGEE. The CDR3 has 14 residues. The CDR3 here is CASSSRTGYNEQFF. The CDR3 region has the DNA TGTGCCAGCAGCTCCCGGACAGGGTACAATGAGCAGTTCTTC.

This clone appeared a few times. The CDR3 nucleotides read TGTGCCAGCAGCTTAGATCGGGGGACAGGGCACCCTGGGGCCAACGTCCTGACTTTC. Protein: CASSLDRGTGHPGANVLTF. The gene calls are TRBV11-2 and TRBJ2-6; 9 nucleotides align to TRBD1. With 0 bases clipped from V and 2 bases from J, the junction kept 8 bases outside the gene matches. Germline V gene sequence: CDR1 SGHAT, CDR2 FQNNGV. The CDR3 totals 19 residues.

The rearrangement uses TRBV5-5 and TRBJ1-4; a possible D gene is TRBD1 (6 bases). From germline, CDR1 is SGHKS and CDR2 YYEKEE (reference sequence). The V and J ends lost 5 bases and 3 bases respectively, with 11 bases between them. This CDR3 is built from 14 residues. The chain's CDR3 is CASSRTDPNEKLFF. As DNA, the CDR3 is TGTGCCAGCAGTCGGACAGATCCTAATGAAAAACTGTTTTTT.

The chain has TRBV14 and TRBJ2-7; 8 nucleotides agree with TRBD2. Per germline, CDR1 SGHDN and CDR2 FVKESK. The V segment lost 1 base and the J segment 2 bases; nucleotides outside the gene matches: 7. The CDR3 is made up of 16 amino acids. The CDR3 DNA is TGTGCCAGCAGCCAAGGGCTGAGCGGGGGAACCTACGAGCAGTACTTC. It encodes CASSQGLSGGTYEQYF.

CDR3: CASSQVAGGSQETQYF. For the CDR3, the DNA is TGTGCCAGCAGCCAAGTAGCGGGGGGGTCCCAAGAGACCCAGTACTTC. V and J are TRBV7-7 and TRBJ2-5, with 11 bases lining up with TRBD2. The germline V gene has CDR1 SSHAT and CDR2 FNYEAQ (reference sequence). The ends lost 5 bases at V and 1 base at J; junction bases unmatched: 6. This CDR3 contains 16 residues.

The chain is built from TRBV27 and TRBJ1-5, with D hard to call. The CDR3 loop spans 14 amino acids. Germline CDR1 MNHEY, CDR2 SMNVEV (reference sequence). Trimming shortened V by 9 bases and J by 0 bases, and 12 bases separated the two germline ends. The CDR3 reads CARRPRFSNQPQHF. As DNA, the CDR3 is TGTGCCAGACGTCCACGGTTTAGCAATCAGCCCCAGCATTTT.

The V call is TRBV5-5, the J call TRBJ2-5; D is unclear. V was shortened by 2 bases and J by 5 bases, with 10 bases between the two germline ends. Per the germline V gene, CDR1 is SGHKS and CDR2 is YYEKEE (reference sequence). This CDR3 comprises 13 residues. CDR3 bases: TGTGCCAGCAGCTTTTCGTCGGTGGAGACCCAGTACTTC. This codes for CASSFSSVETQYF.

The rearrangement uses TRBV13 and TRBJ1-2; 8 bases are a match to TRBD1. The junction had 7 bases not matched to a gene; V was cut back by 5 bases and J by 2 bases. CDR1 and CDR2 (germline): PRHDT, FYEKMQ (reference sequence). This CDR3 contains 15 residues. CDR3 in amino acids: CASSVRQGINYGYTF. CDR3 coding DNA: TGTGCCAGCAGCGTAAGACAGGGGATCAACTATGGCTACACCTTC.

The J gene is TRBJ2-7, the V gene TRBV10-3; D may be TRBD2 (6 bases). V lost 4 bases, J lost 0 bases, and 13 bases lay in between. Germline V gene lookup returns CDR1 ENHRY and CDR2 SYGVKD. The CDR3 consists of 15 residues. The CDR3, as DNA: TGTGCCATCAGTGGTCGCGGGGAGACCTCCTACGAGCAGTACTTC. Amino acids: CAISGRGETSYEQYF.

The chain uses TRBV6-6 and TRBJ1-3; D gene unclear. V lost 0 bases and J lost 4, with 7 bases in between. There are 14 residues in the CDR3. Germline CDR1 is MNHNY and CDR2 is SVGAGI (reference sequence). The CDR3, as DNA: TGTGCCAGCAGTTACTCCTTCTTGGGAAACACCATATATTTT. Translation gives CASSYSFLGNTIYF.

V gene TRBV11-2 combines with J gene TRBJ2-1; D perhaps matches TRBD1 (6 bases). V gave up 3 bases and J gave up 12 bases, with 15 bases separating them. CDR1 is SGHAT, CDR2 FQNNGV, per germline. CDR3 length: 13 amino acids. The CDR3 region is CASSFSGEMGQFF. The CDR3 DNA follows: TGTGCCAGCAGCTTCTCAGGGGAGATGGGGCAGTTCTTC.

This clone has a handful of counts. This chain connects TRBV19 to TRBJ1-4; 8 bases align to TRBD1. V shed 5 bases and J 11 bases; nucleotides not matched to a gene: 10. Germline loops: CDR1 LNHDA, CDR2 SQIVND (reference sequence). This CDR3 has 14 residues. The CDR3 protein is CASSPQGVSVKLFF. The DNA for the CDR3 is TGTGCCAGTAGTCCACAGGGGGTATCGGTCAAACTGTTTTTT.

This rearrangement joins TRBV6-5 to TRBJ1-5, with a tentative D call TRBD1 (6 bases). Germline V gene sequence: CDR1 MNHEY, CDR2 SVGAGI. V lost 10 bases to trimming and J lost 4 bases, with 17 bases between them. The CDR3 runs 14 residues. CDR3 nucleotide sequence: TGTGCCACCACCCGGGGAGGGGGAAATCAGCCCCAGCATTTT. Protein product: CATTRGGGNQPQHF.

V and J are TRBV2 and TRBJ1-1; D is uncertain. V lost 5 bases to trimming and J lost 3 bases, with 7 bases between them. This CDR3 contains 12 residues. Germline V gives CDR1 SNHLY, CDR2 FYNNEI. The CDR3 sequence: CASSNSYTEAFF. The CDR3, as DNA: TGTGCCAGCAGTAACTCCTACACTGAAGCTTTCTTT.

The chain carries TRBV21-1 and TRBJ1-1. TRBV21-1 is tagged as a pseudogene. The CDR3 is 17 residues long. The chain's CDR3 is CASSNSHPGRGSTEAFF. Written as DNA, the CDR3 is TGTGCCAGCAGCAATTCCCACCCAGGGAGGGGTAGCACTGAAGCTTTCTTT.

This clone was observed at least ten times. The chain combines TRBV5-4 with TRBJ2-1; 9 bases align to TRBD2. The CDR3 loop spans 15 amino acids. Germline trimming cut 4 bases from V and 4 bases from J; bases unmatched to any gene: 6. Germline CDR1 is SGHNT and CDR2 is YYREEE (reference sequence). CDR3 DNA: TGTGCCAGCAGCATCGGGACTAGCTCTTACAATGAGCAGTTCTTC. Protein sequence: CASSIGTSSYNEQFF.

V and J are TRBV7-8 and TRBJ1-6; D is undetermined. The CDR3 is 14 residues long. CDR1 is SGHVS and CDR2 is FQNEAQ in the germline V gene. The V end was cut by 5 bases, the J end by 8 bases, with 13 bases between. The CDR3 coding sequence is TGTGCCAGCAGCCAGACTACCGGGTATTCACCCCTCCACTTT. Translated: CASSQTTGYSPLHF.

This clone has only one observation. The chain employs TRBV18 and TRBJ2-3, with a tentative D call TRBD1 (7 bases). CDR1 and CDR2 from the germline V gene are KGHSH and LQKENI. Trimming removed 1 base from V and 1 base from J, with 18 bases in between. The CDR3 covers 18 residues. The CDR3 nucleotides are TGTGCCAGCTCACCACAGCGGGTCAACAGGGGCCGCACAGATACGCAGTATTTT. It is translated as CASSPQRVNRGRTDTQYF.

The chain recombines TRBV7-6 with TRBJ2-1, with TRBD2 matching 13 bases. Looked up from germline, CDR1 is SGHVS and CDR2 is FNYEAQ. The CDR3 spans 17 residues. The V segment lost 0 bases and the J segment 8 bases; nucleotides outside the gene matches: 7. For the CDR3, the DNA is TGTGCCAGCAGCTTAGCCCCACTAGCGGGAGGGCAGGATGAGCAGTTCTTC. It specifies CASSLAPLAGGQDEQFF.